Below, one T cell receptor beta chain is given with its context. This clone's antigen is unknown. Base qualities were left out, and no much larger clone turns up one base away. The collaborating institutions used their own protocols to collect whole blood in K2EDTA tubes. For TCRbeta analysis, collaborator samples were shipped as frozen whole blood, as isolated PBMCs, or as DNA extracted from either sample type. This record comes from a study of blood T cell repertoires in COVID-19 (dated by TCRdb to the early 2020s). In the study overall: Samples covering the acute and convalescent phases of COVID-19 were provided by collaborators in the United States, Italy and Spain. Deeply sampled blood TCRbeta repertoires from subjects exposed to, actively infected with, or recovered from COVID-19 were included in the dataset. The material from the prospective study consisted of cDNA or gDNA derived from T cells, B-cell-depleted T cells, or PBMCs. A de-identified subject ID, COVID-19 status, age in years and sex were almost always included in the sample metadata. The repertoires were released in a freely available public database intended as a resource for research on the immune response to SARS-CoV-2. Samples were obtained from the ongoing ImmuneRACE study (first 160 participants) and from some 1,300 subjects provided by 6 global collaborators. HLA class I and class II types, where available, came from metadata supplied by the sample provider rather than from assay-based typing.

The immunoSEQ Assay, a bias-controlled multiplex PCR, was used to amplify TCRbeta CDR3 regions from genomic DNA. Processing in the source paper ran as follows. The number of nucleated cells in each sample was estimated by amplification of reference gene primers within the assay. To quantify the absolute abundance of each unique TCRbeta CDR3 rearrangement, sequence reads were collapsed and filtered. For each sample, productive Simpson clonality was calculated as the square root of Simpson's diversity index over productive rearrangements. Sourced from immuneACCESS, this table was stored by TCRdb with only in-frame sequences that have V and J called. A share of the clones is absent; for the studies checked, an unresolved V gene accounts for under half, and the remainder has no known explanation. Clone size and the V and J calls come from that table; the DNA yielded D and trimming. The sample has 110,000 or so clones on record, 75% to 90% of them singletons. The ten largest clonotypes hold about 13% of the sample.

As encoded in the germline V gene, CDR1 is MNHEY while CDR2 is SVGEGT. The CDR3, cysteine through phenylalanine, is 12 amino acids long. The CDR3 DNA has 36 bases and is translated from base 1. At the junction V is shortened by 6 bases and J by 3 bases, with 8 bases in between. What the authors observed across the whole study: How much clinical and demographic metadata was included differed by source and by participant, and the metadata was provided uncurated.

Sequencing was performed on peripheral blood. The chain couples TRBV6-2 or TRBV6-3 to TRBJ1-1, with no D gene named confidently. The TCR comes from a human donor in a cohort sampled during active COVID-19. The CDR3: CASSLEDTEAFF. The DNA sequence follows: TGTGCCAGCAGCCTAGAGGACACTGAAGCTTTCTTT.